This entry describes one T cell receptor (beta chain). Its antigen is as yet unknown. The data were taken from a study of T cell repertoires in cytomegalovirus infection. Study-level background: Peptides in the study included HLA-C-restricted and HLA-B-restricted CMV epitopes. Public TCR beta signatures were indicative of both CMV infection and a matching HLA type.

TCRdb reprocessed the reads with MiXCR, giving one entry per CDR3 protein. The sample lists around 800,000 distinct CDR3 sequences; about 30% were seen once. Overall study results and limits: Ex vivo, HLA-C-restricted CMV-specific TCR beta clonotypes prevailed over the rest of the response.

V lost 3 bases and J lost 3, with 9 bases in between. CDR1 and CDR2 from the germline V gene are DFQATT and SNEGSKA (reference sequence). The CDR3 covers 13 residues. The chain joins TRBV20-1 to TRBJ1-3; D gene uncertain. The TCR sequence derives from a human donor in good health (CMV status not recorded). Some clones in this sample may be carry-over from other donors' samples. The sample consisted of cultured CD8+ T cells from PBMCs, taken from culture after CMV antigen stimulation. CDR3 nucleotide sequence: TGCAGTGCTAGGGTTTCCATTGGAAACACCATATATTTT. It is translated as CSARVSIGNTIYF.